What follows are 10 T cell receptor beta chains derived from one specimen sequenced in a study of cytomegalovirus exposure and HLA in healthy donors. The PCR made use of 60 Vbeta and 13 Jbeta primers. Sequenced by immunoSEQ multiplex PCR; TCRdb stores in-frame clones only, minus some. This table has 200,000 to 250,000 clones, about 82% appearing once. Sequenced material: PBMCs. These TCRs come from a man aged 30-40 years in good health and CMV-seronegative.

The rearrangement links TRBV21-1 to TRBJ2-7; the table's D call of TRBD1 was not tested on the DNA. TRBV21-1 corresponds to a pseudogene. The CDR3 runs to 13 residues. The chain's CDR3 is CASSGHRDYEQYF. As DNA, the CDR3 is TGTGCCAGCAGCGGTCACAGGGACTACGAGCAGTACTTC.

The chain couples TRBV7-6 to TRBJ2-5; TRBD2 aligns across 8 bases. V was pared by 4 bases and J by 6 bases, with 10 bases of the junction left unmatched. This CDR3 has 15 residues. Per germline, CDR1 SGHVS and CDR2 FNYEAQ. The CDR3, as DNA: TGTGCCAGCAGCTCCCCCGGGGGGGATAGAAAGACCCAGTACTTC. Translated, it gives CASSSPGGDRKTQYF.

The chain combines TRBV2 with TRBJ2-5; D is ambiguous. From germline, CDR1 is SNHLY and CDR2 FYNNEI. The CDR3 spans 13 residues. V shed 5 bases and J shed 6 bases, with 13 bases lying between them. This chain's CDR3 is CASSPYSRQTQYF. CDR3 DNA sequence: TGTGCCAGCAGTCCATACTCTAGGCAGACCCAGTACTTC.

The chain combines TRBV10-3 with TRBJ1-4, with D possibly being TRBD1 (6 bases). The germline gives CDR1 ENHRY, CDR2 SYGVKD. V lost 3 bases and J 7 bases, leaving 15 bases between the germline ends. The CDR3 runs 15 residues. CDR3 residues: CAISDPTGWGEKLFF. CDR3 coding DNA: TGTGCCATCAGTGACCCGACAGGTTGGGGTGAAAAACTGTTTTTT.

This rearrangement joins TRBV6-5 to TRBJ2-3; D remains ambiguous. This CDR3 region has 11 residues. Trimming stripped 2 bases from V and 8 bases from J, with 5 bases between. The germline gives CDR1 MNHEY, CDR2 SVGAGI. CDR3: CASSYGGTQYF. CDR3 in DNA: TGTGCCAGCAGTTACGGCGGTACGCAGTATTTT.

The V call is TRBV5-1, the J call TRBJ1-5; D perhaps matches TRBD1 (5 bases). The germline V and J ends were trimmed by 4 bases and 7 bases, with 15 bases remaining between them. This CDR3 comprises 14 residues. Germline loops: CDR1 SGHRS, CDR2 YFSETQ. The CDR3 loop reads CASSKDTRSQPQHF. CDR3 nucleotides: TGCGCCAGCAGCAAGGACACCCGCTCCCAGCCCCAGCATTTT. The full variable domain, rest sourced from reference TRBV5-1 and TRBJ1-5, is KAGVTQTPRYLIKTRGQQVTLSCSPISGHRSVSWYQQTPGQGLQFLFEYFSETQRNKGNFPGRFSGRQFSNSRSEMNVSTLELGDSALYLCASSKDTRSQPQHFGDGTRLSIL.

The chain links TRBV4-2 to TRBJ2-7, with D maybe TRBD2 (6 bases). Germline values: CDR1 LGHNA, CDR2 YNFKEQ. V lost 3 bases, J lost 2 bases, and 17 bases lay in between. CDR3 size: 16 residues. CDR3 sequence: CASSQFPGLSPYEQYF. CDR3 DNA: TGTGCCAGCAGCCAGTTTCCGGGACTTTCTCCCTACGAGCAGTACTTC.

The V and J genes are TRBV5-1 and TRBJ2-1; D possibly corresponds to TRBD1 (5 bases). The CDR3 totals 15 residues. V dropped 0 bases and J dropped 0 bases, with 7 bases sitting between them. In germline, CDR1 is SGHRS, CDR2 YFSETQ. Here the CDR3 reads CASSLDRSSYNEQFF. The CDR3 DNA sequence: TGCGCCAGCAGCTTGGACAGGAGCTCCTACAATGAGCAGTTCTTC.

The J gene is TRBJ1-1, the V gene TRBV27; possibly TRBD1 for D (6 bases). V was shortened by 1 base and J by 4 bases, with 13 bases between the two germline ends. This CDR3 has 15 amino acids. CDR1 is MNHEY and CDR2 is SMNVEV in the germline V gene (reference sequence). This CDR3 is CASSLLGGLGTEAFF. The CDR3 DNA is TGTGCCAGCAGTTTATTGGGGGGGCTAGGCACTGAAGCTTTCTTT.

The chain is built from TRBV10-3 and TRBJ2-1; the D gene is possibly TRBD1 (5 bases). V was pared by 2 bases and J by 5 bases, with 7 bases between. Germline CDR1 ENHRY, CDR2 SYGVKD. This CDR3 is 13 amino acids long. CDR3 protein: CAISERGNNEQFF. For the CDR3, the DNA is TGTGCCATCAGTGAGAGGGGTAACAATGAGCAGTTCTTC.